The 27 T cell receptor beta chains below were found in one sample sequenced in a study of OX40 agonist ivuxolimab in advanced cancers. The assay was immunoSEQ multiplex PCR, and TCRdb's table has in-frame clones only and misses some. The data show over 40,000 clones, 70% to 90% seen once. The sample here was CD4+ or CD8+ T cells sorted from blood, taken in a trial of the OX40 agonist ivuxolimab. The receptors derive from an adult with an advanced solid tumor such as melanoma, head and neck, liver or kidney cancer.

The chain combines TRBV14 with TRBJ2-3; D is undetermined. Trimming stripped 2 bases from V and 5 bases from J, with 2 bases between. There are 11 residues in the CDR3. The V gene's germline CDR1 is SGHDN and CDR2 FVKESK. The CDR3 reads CASSQRDTQYF. In nucleotides, the CDR3 is TGTGCCAGCAGCCAACGAGATACGCAGTATTTT.

The chain carries TRBV19 and TRBJ1-5, with D perhaps matching TRBD1 (5 bases). The CDR3 is 15 residues long. Germline V CDR1 and CDR2: LNHDA, SQIVND (reference sequence). Trimming stripped 3 bases from V and 3 bases from J, with 12 bases between. The CDR3 sequence is CASSILLTANQPQHF. The CDR3 coding sequence is TGTGCCAGTAGTATTCTACTGACAGCCAATCAGCCCCAGCATTTT.

The V gene is TRBV5-1, the J gene TRBJ2-3, with D perhaps being TRBD1 or TRBD2 (6 bases each). This CDR3 is 15 amino acids long. Germline loops: CDR1 SGHRS, CDR2 YFSETQ. Deletions cut 1 base from V and 1 base from J, with 10 bases between. The CDR3 loop reads CASSLRGRGTDTQYF. Written as DNA, the CDR3 is TGCGCCAGCAGCTTGCGGGGGCGGGGCACAGATACGCAGTATTTT.

V gene TRBV7-9 combines with J gene TRBJ2-7, with a weak D call TRBD2 (5 bases). Trimming removed 5 bases from V and 0 bases from J, with 11 bases in between. There are 14 residues in the CDR3. The V gene's germline CDR1 is SEHNR and CDR2 FQNEAQ (reference sequence). The CDR3 nucleotides are TGTGCCAGCAGCCTCGCGGGCTTCTCCTACGAGCAGTACTTC. The encoded protein is CASSLAGFSYEQYF.

This chain links TRBV10-2 with TRBJ2-1; 13 bases are shared with TRBD2. Germline V lookup: CDR1 WSHSY, CDR2 SAAADI. The J segment lost 7 bases and the V segment lost 8 bases, leaving 5 bases of the junction unmatched. This CDR3 region has 14 residues. The CDR3 bases are TGCGCCAGCGAGCGGACTAGCGGGAGTAATGAGCAGTTCTTC. Translation gives CASERTSGSNEQFF.

V gene TRBV11-2 combines with J gene TRBJ2-1; D is unresolved. V was cut by 1 base and J by 0 bases, with 4 bases left in between. The germline V gene has CDR1 SGHAT and CDR2 FQNNGV. This CDR3 comprises 14 residues. This CDR3 is CASSLAASYNEQFF. In DNA, the CDR3 is TGTGCCAGCAGCTTAGCCGCCTCCTACAATGAGCAGTTCTTC.

Details on this clone: Other DNA sequences in this specimen translate into the identical CDR3. This chain connects TRBV28 to TRBJ1-2, with a tentative D call TRBD1 (6 bases). The CDR3 totals 14 residues. The germline gives CDR1 MDHEN, CDR2 SYDVKM. V lost 3 bases to trimming and J lost 2 bases, with 10 bases between them. The CDR3 is CASSLGGRNYGYTF. The DNA for the CDR3 is TGTGCCAGCAGTTTGGGGGGGCGAAACTATGGCTACACCTTC.

The chain uses TRBV5-1 and TRBJ2-1; 10 bases agree with TRBD2. Germline V gene lookup returns CDR1 SGHRS and CDR2 YFSETQ. Trimming removed 5 bases from V and 5 bases from J; junction bases left unmatched: 7. This CDR3 has 15 amino acids. The CDR3 loop reads CASRSGLADHNEQFF. The CDR3 DNA is TGCGCCAGCAGAAGCGGACTAGCGGACCACAATGAGCAGTTCTTC.

The V gene is TRBV19, the J gene TRBJ1-4, with a weak D call TRBD1 (5 bases). The CDR3 loop spans 16 amino acids. Germline CDR1 reads LNHDA; CDR2 reads SQIVND (reference sequence). Trimming removed 7 bases from V and 6 bases from J, with 21 bases in between. The CDR3 protein is CASKNGGRTNHEKLFF. CDR3 in DNA: TGTGCCAGTAAAAATGGAGGGAGGACAAACCATGAAAAACTGTTTTTT.

The chain carries TRBV18 and TRBJ2-7; no definite D call. The CDR3 totals 12 residues. Trimming cost V 1 base and J 1 base, with 2 bases left between them. CDR1 and CDR2 (germline): KGHSH, LQKENI. The CDR3: CASSPRSYEQYF. In DNA, the CDR3 is TGTGCCAGCTCACCACGGTCCTACGAGCAGTACTTC.

Points on this clone: The same CDR3 is also encoded by other DNA sequences in this sample. The genes are TRBV9 and TRBJ2-2; D ambiguous. Trimming took 0 bases from V and 4 from J, leaving 4 bases between them. The germline CDR1 and CDR2 sequences are SGDLS and YYNGEE. CDR3 length: 13 amino acids. The CDR3 sequence: CASSVDLTGELFF. The CDR3 DNA is TGTGCCAGCAGCGTAGACCTCACCGGGGAGCTGTTTTTT.

The chain links TRBV5-6 to TRBJ2-1, with 9 bases that match TRBD2. V lost 4 bases and J lost 0; bases outside the gene matches: 5. CDR1 SGHDT and CDR2 YYEEEE come from the germline V gene. The CDR3 consists of 16 residues. The CDR3 spells CASSPDSGSSYNEQFF. The CDR3 DNA reads TGTGCCAGCAGCCCTGATAGCGGGAGCTCCTACAATGAGCAGTTCTTC.

V and J are TRBV21-1 and TRBJ2-1; the table names TRBD2, a call not compared with the DNA. TRBV21-1 constitutes a pseudogene. The length of the CDR3 is 19 residues. The CDR3 here is CASRPGLAGVNPNYNEQFF. The DNA for the CDR3 is TGTGCCAGCAGGCCGGGACTAGCGGGAGTCAATCCGAATTACAATGAGCAGTTCTTC.

The CDR3 loop reads CASSLLAGEGDEQFF. DNA of the CDR3: TGCGCCAGCAGCTTACTAGCGGGAGAGGGTGATGAGCAGTTCTTC. This chain uses TRBV5-1 with TRBJ2-1; 11 bases map to TRBD2. Trimming at V came to 2 bases and at J to 8 bases, leaving 6 bases not matched to a gene. The CDR3 is made up of 15 amino acids. Looked up from germline, CDR1 is SGHRS and CDR2 is YFSETQ.

Of note for this clone: An end of the junction differs from the germline gene, which may be a read error. V and J are TRBV19 and TRBJ2-3; D uncertain. Germline assignment: CDR1 LNHDA and CDR2 SQIVND (reference sequence). The length of the CDR3 is 12 residues. DNA for the CDR3: TGTGCCAGTAGTATATTTGACGGTACAACAGCTTTT. Its protein product is CASSIFDGTTAF.

This clone was detected only once. The chain employs TRBV11-2 and TRBJ2-3, with 9 bases fitting TRBD2. This CDR3 is 15 amino acids long. Trimming at V came to 6 bases and at J to 3 bases, leaving 7 bases not matched to a gene. From germline, CDR1 is SGHAT and CDR2 FQNNGV. The CDR3 bases are TGTGCCAGCAGATTTAGCGGGAGACTTACAGATACGCAGTATTTT. It yields the protein CASRFSGRLTDTQYF. The entire variable domain, with the rest obtained from reference TRBV11-2 and TRBJ2-3, is as follows: EAGVAQSPRYKIIEKRQSVAFWCNPISGHATLYWYQQILGQGPKLLIQFQNNGVVDDSQLPKDRFSAERLKGVDSTLKIQPAKLEDSAVYLCASRFSGRLTDTQYFGPGTRLTVL.

This clone appeared a few times. This chain connects TRBV7-3 to TRBJ1-5, with a possible D match to TRBD1 (5 bases). V gave up 5 bases and J gave up 8 bases, with 13 bases separating them. The CDR3 is made up of 13 amino acids. Looked up from germline, CDR1 is SGHTA and CDR2 is FQGTGA. This chain's CDR3 is CASSGGNLEPQHF. In nucleotides, the CDR3 is TGTGCCAGCAGCGGGGGTAATCTTGAGCCCCAGCATTTT.

J is TRBJ2-3 and V is TRBV2, with TRBD1 identical over 9 bases. The CDR3 is 16 residues long. Germline CDR1 and CDR2: SNHLY and FYNNEI. Trimming at V came to 6 bases and at J to 3 bases, leaving 10 bases not matched to a gene. The CDR3 DNA is TGTGCCAGCAGGAGCCACGGACAGGGGATTACAGATACGCAGTATTTT. Amino acids: CASRSHGQGITDTQYF.

The V and J genes are TRBV11-3 and TRBJ2-5, with D perhaps matching TRBD1 (6 bases). Germline V CDR1 and CDR2: SGHNT, YENEEA. V shed 1 base and J shed 5 bases, with 11 bases lying between them. This CDR3 spans 14 amino acids. The CDR3 nucleotides are TGTGCCAGCAGCTTAGGAACAGGGACGGAGACCCAGTACTTC. Amino acid sequence: CASSLGTGTETQYF.

With regard to this clone: Distinct nucleotide sequences in the sample also encode this CDR3. The chain uses TRBV19 and TRBJ2-7; D remains unclear. Germline CDR1 reads LNHDA; CDR2 reads SQIVND (reference sequence). Trimming took off 3 bases at V and 4 bases at J, with 10 bases between the two ends. This CDR3 has 13 amino acids. The CDR3 DNA reads as TGTGCCAGTAGTATCGCGGAAGGTTACGAGCAGTACTTC. It translates to CASSIAEGYEQYF.

CDR3 DNA: TGTGCCAGCAGCCCCCGACTCCCGCCCCAGCATTTT. It encodes CASSPRLPPQHF. The V and J genes are TRBV28 and TRBJ1-5, with D unclear. Trimming cost V 6 bases and J 9 bases, with 12 bases left between them. The CDR3 has 12 residues. Germline CDR1 and CDR2: MDHEN and SYDVKM.

The CDR3 DNA sequence: TGTGCCAGCAGTTCATCACAGGGAACCGACAGCTACACCTTC. This encodes CASSSSQGTDSYTF. The genes are TRBV28 and TRBJ1-2, with D maybe TRBD1 (6 bases). Germline V CDR1 and CDR2: MDHEN, SYDVKM. The V end was cut by 4 bases, the J end by 9 bases, with 18 bases between. The CDR3 is 14 amino acids.

J is TRBJ1-2 and V is TRBV6-5; maybe TRBD1 (5 bases). The CDR3 spans 12 residues. The V gene's germline CDR1 is MNHEY and CDR2 SVGAGI. Deletions cut 6 bases from V and 3 bases from J, with 8 bases between. CDR3 in DNA: TGTGCCAGCAGGCTGGGGGACTATGGCTACACCTTC. Translating it yields CASRLGDYGYTF.

This chain joins TRBV4-3 and TRBJ1-4; D gene ambiguous. Deletions cut 0 bases from V and 5 bases from J, with 4 bases between. This CDR3 region has 13 residues. Looked up from germline, CDR1 is LGHNA and CDR2 is YSLEER. The CDR3 bases are TGCGCCAGCAGCCAAGAAGGAAATGAAAAACTGTTTTTT. It yields the protein CASSQEGNEKLFF.

The chain uses TRBV5-6 and TRBJ2-1; a possible D gene is TRBD2 (6 bases). V lost 0 bases and J lost 8, with 12 bases in between. The CDR3 length is 14 residues. Germline CDR1 reads SGHDT; CDR2 reads YYEEEE. CDR3: CASSLAGLFDEQFF. The CDR3 DNA follows: TGTGCCAGCAGCTTGGCGGGACTCTTCGATGAGCAGTTCTTC. The variable domain in full, completed from reference TRBV5-6 and TRBJ2-1, reads DAGVTQSPTHLIKTRGQQVTLRCSPKSGHDTVSWYQQALGQGPQFIFQYYEEEERQRGNFPDRFSGHQFPNYSSELNVNALLLGDSALYLCASSLAGLFDEQFFGPGTRLTVL.

This clone is labeled as medium-sized (0.01 to 0.1%). The gene calls are TRBV19 and TRBJ1-5; D gene uncertain. The length of the CDR3 is 14 residues. Per the germline V gene, CDR1 is LNHDA and CDR2 is SQIVND (reference sequence). Between the trimmed V and J ends, which lost 4 bases and 7 bases, there was a span of 14 bases. The CDR3 sequence is CASSTVLDGQPQHF. Here the CDR3 DNA reads TGTGCCAGTAGTACCGTCTTAGACGGGCAGCCCCAGCATTTT.

By its share, this clone is medium-sized (0.01 to 0.1%). The sample has other DNA sequences that encode this CDR3 too. This sequence joins TRBV7-2 and TRBJ2-7, with 8 bases fitting TRBD1. The CDR3 consists of 16 residues. Germline V gives CDR1 SGHTA, CDR2 FQGNSA. V shed 3 bases and J 0 bases; nucleotides not matched to a gene: 7. CDR3 sequence: CASSLAGGYNSYEQYF. CDR3 DNA: TGTGCCAGCAGCTTGGCAGGGGGCTACAACTCCTACGAGCAGTACTTC. Full variable domain (missing parts from reference TRBV7-2 and TRBJ2-7): GAGVSQSPSNKVTEKGKDVELRCDPISGHTALYWYRQSLGQGLEFLIYFQGNSAPDKSGLPSDRFSAERTGGSVSTLTIQRTQQEDSAVYLCASSLAGGYNSYEQYFGPGTRLTVT.